Following are 15 T cell receptor beta chains from one sample sequenced in a study of blood T cell repertoires in COVID-19. Libraries were prepared by immunoSEQ multiplex PCR; TCRdb keeps only in-frame clonotypes and omits some of them. The sample contains about 200,000 clones, around nine tenths of which appear only once. Sequencing input: PBMCs or T cells enriched from blood (not recorded which). The source is a woman under 40 who had been exposed to COVID-19.

J is TRBJ1-2 and V is TRBV21-1; TRBD1 is taken as the D call from the table, unchecked against the DNA. TRBV21-1 is marked as a pseudogene. The CDR3 contains 14 residues. CDR3 sequence: CASSVEDRLNGYTF. DNA of the CDR3: TGTGCCAGCAGCGTAGAGGACAGGTTGAATGGCTACACCTTC.

The chain is built from TRBV21-1 and TRBJ2-7; the table's D call of TRBD1 was not tested on the DNA. TRBV21-1 is a pseudogene. The CDR3 loop spans 16 amino acids. Here the CDR3 DNA reads TGTGCCAGCAGCAAAGAGGACACTTATATCTCCTACGAGCAGTACTTC. Its protein is CASSKEDTYISYEQYF.

The CDR3 here is CASSLAVEGGRNTIYF. CDR3 coding DNA: TGCGCCAGCAGCTTGGCTGTTGAGGGGGGGCGAAACACCATATATTTT. The chain uses TRBV5-1 and TRBJ1-3, with D possibly matching TRBD1 (6 bases). The CDR3 runs to 16 residues. The V end lost 0 bases, the J end lost 5 bases, and 15 bases lay between the germline ends. From germline, CDR1 is SGHRS and CDR2 YFSETQ.

The chain employs TRBV5-1 and TRBJ2-6, with D unclear. The V end was cut by 1 base, the J end by 0 bases, with 8 bases between. CDR1 SGHRS and CDR2 YFSETQ come from the germline V gene. The CDR3 is 16 amino acids. The CDR3 region is CASSLIESSGANVLTF. CDR3 in DNA: TGCGCCAGCAGCTTGATAGAGAGCTCTGGGGCCAACGTCCTGACTTTC.

V is TRBV3-1 (or the pseudogene TRBV3-2) and J is TRBJ2-7; perhaps TRBD2 as D (5 bases). Germline CDR1 LGHDT, CDR2 YNNKEL (reference sequence). Trimming pared 0 bases from V and 0 bases from J, leaving 18 bases between. This CDR3 has 18 residues. CDR3 DNA: TGTGCCAGCAGCCAAGAGATAGCGAGGGAAGGCAGCTCCTACGAGCAGTACTTC. It codes for CASSQEIAREGSSYEQYF.

V and J are TRBV4-2 and TRBJ2-2; 8 bases align to TRBD1. From germline, CDR1 is LGHNA and CDR2 YNFKEQ. This CDR3 is built from 18 residues. Losses at the gene ends were 4 bases for V and 3 bases for J; bases not matched to a gene: 13. The CDR3 DNA sequence: TGTGCCAGCAGCCGCGCATTACGGACAGGGACTGACACCGGGGAGCTGTTTTTT. Translated, it gives CASSRALRTGTDTGELFF.

The V gene is TRBV29-1, the J gene TRBJ1-3, with no clear D. Between the trimmed V and J ends, which lost 4 bases and 4 bases, there was a span of 8 bases. Germline CDR1 SQVTM, CDR2 ANQGSEA. The CDR3 loop spans 12 amino acids. The chain's CDR3 is CSVASPGNTIYF. The CDR3 DNA follows: TGCAGCGTTGCCAGTCCCGGAAACACCATATATTTT.

V usage is TRBV5-4 and J usage is TRBJ2-3, with TRBD2 matching 13 bases. J was trimmed by 3 bases and V by 10 bases; bases with no gene match: 2. CDR3 size: 13 residues. Germline V lookup: CDR1 SGHNT, CDR2 YYREEE (reference sequence). The CDR3 protein is CAAGLAGTDTQYF. The CDR3 DNA sequence: TGTGCCGCGGGACTAGCGGGGACAGATACGCAGTATTTT.

This rearrangement joins TRBV5-1 to TRBJ2-3; the match to TRBD1 covers 8 bases. Trimming removed 3 bases from V and 0 bases from J; junction bases left unmatched: 6. The CDR3 has 16 amino acids. Germline CDR1 and CDR2: SGHRS and YFSETQ. In DNA form, the CDR3 reads TGCGCCAGCAGCTCCGGACAGGGTATTAGCACAGATACGCAGTATTTT. Its protein is CASSSGQGISTDTQYF. The variable domain in full, completed from reference TRBV5-1 and TRBJ2-3, reads KAGVTQTPRYLIKTRGQQVTLSCSPISGHRSVSWYQQTPGQGLQFLFEYFSETQRNKGNFPGRFSGRQFSNSRSEMNVSTLELGDSALYLCASSSGQGISTDTQYFGPGTRLTVL.

In DNA, the CDR3 is TGTGCCAGCAGCCCCCCGGACAGGGGGCGCCGATCCTCCTATGGCTACACCTTC. This gives the protein CASSPPDRGRRSSYGYTF. The V and J genes are TRBV9 and TRBJ1-2; 11 bases match TRBD1. The CDR3 loop spans 18 amino acids. Germline V gene lookup returns CDR1 SGDLS and CDR2 YYNGEE. V was clipped by 4 bases and J by 4 bases; unmatched bases: 15.

V is TRBV3-1 (or the pseudogene TRBV3-2) and J is TRBJ2-3; TRBD2 agrees at 9 bases. The CDR3 is 18 residues long. V gave up 4 bases and J gave up 2 bases; unmatched junction bases: 13. Germline values: CDR1 LGHDT, CDR2 YNNKEL (reference sequence). The CDR3 sequence is CASSLPSGASGSTDTQYF. In DNA, the CDR3 is TGTGCCAGCAGCCTGCCTAGCGGGGCCTCTGGATCCACAGATACGCAGTATTTT.

The V call is TRBV7-9, the J call TRBJ2-2; 8 bases fit TRBD1. The CDR3 is made up of 14 amino acids. V shed 5 bases, J shed 5 bases, and the junction held 4 bases outside the gene matches. Germline CDR1 is SEHNR and CDR2 is FQNEAQ (reference sequence). Here the CDR3 reads CASSRQGRTGELFF. The DNA for the CDR3 is TGTGCCAGCAGCCGACAGGGGCGGACCGGGGAGCTGTTTTTT.

This clone was recorded only once. The gene calls are TRBV11-3 and TRBJ2-2; 7 positions agree with TRBD1. V trimming: 5 bases; J trimming: 7 bases; junction bases outside the gene matches: 7. CDR3 length: 14 residues. Germline values: CDR1 SGHNT, CDR2 YENEEA. The CDR3 region is CASSQDRVHGELFF. The CDR3 DNA follows: TGTGCCAGCAGCCAAGACAGGGTTCACGGGGAGCTGTTTTTT.

V is TRBV12-5 and J is TRBJ2-7, with a tentative D call TRBD1 (6 bases). Germline assignment: CDR1 LGHNT and CDR2 FRNRAP. This CDR3 has 15 residues. Trimming stripped 6 bases from V and 0 bases from J, with 15 bases between. CDR3 region: CASGPGATLSYEQYF. The CDR3 nucleotides read TGTGCTAGTGGACCAGGGGCGACGCTCTCCTACGAGCAGTACTTC. The complete variable domain, with remaining parts taken from reference TRBV12-5 and TRBJ2-7, reads DARVTQTPRHKVTEMGQEVTMRCQPILGHNTVFWYRQTMMQGLELLAYFRNRAPLDDSGMPKDRFSAEMPDATLATLKIQPSEPRDSAVYFCASGPGATLSYEQYFGPGTRLTVT.

The CDR3 DNA reads TGCAGCGTTGAAGCAGGAGGGGAGGCGGCAGATACGCAGTATTTT. Translated: CSVEAGGEAADTQYF. The gene calls are TRBV29-1 and TRBJ2-3; D might be TRBD2 (6 bases). Trimming removed 1 base from V and 4 bases from J, with 15 bases in between. Germline CDR1 SQVTM, CDR2 ANQGSEA. This CDR3 is 15 amino acids long.